This T cell receptor (beta chain) emerged from a study of cytomegalovirus exposure and HLA in healthy donors. Study-wide results and caveats: A few CMV-associated chains were confirmed in vitro to be specific for CMV antigens. Some TCR beta chains (about 170 of them) were listed as cytomegalovirus-associated.

Sequencing was performed with immunoSEQ multiplex PCR; in TCRdb, only in-frame clones are kept and a portion is missing. Of approximately 160,000 clones in the sample, around 82% were seen once. This clone occurred once. No antigen is known for it. The V gene lost 4 bases and the J gene lost 6 bases, with 7 bases spanning the gap. CDR3 length: 11 amino acids. Per germline, CDR1 ENHRY and CDR2 SYGVKD. The receptor's source is a man under 40 in good health and CMV-seropositive. The sample comprised PBMCs. The J gene is TRBJ2-7, the V gene TRBV10-3; possible D gene TRBD1, 5 bases. The CDR3 bases are TGTGCCATCAGTGGCAGGGCCGAGCAGTACTTC. Translating it yields CAISGRAEQYF.